These T cell receptor beta chains were read from a single sample in a study of blood T cell repertoires in COVID-19. The repertoire was sequenced with immunoSEQ multiplex PCR; TCRdb's copy has only in-frame clones and lacks some. The sample has fewer than 120,000 clones, roughly 85% seen once. Sequencing was carried out using peripheral blood. The source of these receptors is a woman of 80 years or more with active or convalescent COVID-19. Each CDR3 is given with its conserved first and last residue. The D gene is left open where the match is weak. Size is stated for part of the rows, as once, few or many counts, or as a class when the clone is expanded.

D	V	size	J	CDR3	DNA
-	TRBV9	-	TRBJ2-1	CASSPSPASYNEQFF	TGTGCCAGCAGCCCCTCCCCCGCGTCCTACAATGAGCAGTTCTTC
TRBD1	TRBV5-5	-	TRBJ1-4	CASNRQGNEKLFF	TGTGCCAGCAACCGACAGGGGAATGAAAAACTGTTTTTT
-	TRBV4-2	-	TRBJ2-5	CASTPTGRAMETQYF	TGTGCCAGCACTCCGACGGGAAGAGCGATGGAGACCCAGTACTTC
-	TRBV10-1	-	TRBJ2-7	CASSEFTASYEQYF	TGCGCCAGCAGTGAGTTTACAGCATCCTACGAGCAGTACTTC
-	TRBV28	-	TRBJ1-1	CASSTPNRVRKAFF	TGTGCCAGCAGTACGCCAAACAGGGTCCGAAAAGCTTTCTTT
-	TRBV20-1	few	TRBJ1-1	CSARDGVEAFF	TGCAGTGCTAGAGATGGAGTTGAAGCTTTCTTT
TRBD1	TRBV19	-	TRBJ1-1	CASSGDRGINTEAFF	TGTGCCAGTAGTGGGGACAGGGGGATTAACACTGAAGCTTTCTTT
-	TRBV4-1	-	TRBJ1-2	CASSQESHGTAVRYTF	TGCGCCAGCAGCCAAGAGTCCCACGGTACGGCGGTCCGCTACACCTTC
-	TRBV19	-	TRBJ1-1	CASSREWTVNTEAFF	TGTGCCAGTAGTAGAGAATGGACAGTGAACACTGAAGCTTTCTTT
-	TRBV3-1/TRBV3-2	-	TRBJ2-5	CASSQVRRETQYF	TGTGCCAGCAGCCAAGTTAGGAGGGAGACCCAGTACTTC
-	TRBV7-9	-	TRBJ1-1	CASSETFLETWSGDTEAFF	TGTGCCAGCAGCGAGACATTTTTGGAGACGTGGTCGGGGGACACTGAAGCTTTCTTT
TRBD2	TRBV9	few	TRBJ2-3	CASSETGTSGLAQYF	TGTGCCAGCAGCGAAACCGGGACTAGCGGGCTGGCGCAGTATTTT
-	TRBV19	-	TRBJ1-4	CASSPRGGTNEKLFF	TGTGCCAGTAGCCCCCGGGGGGGAACTAATGAAAAACTGTTTTTT
TRBD2	TRBV11-1	once	TRBJ2-7	CASSLSLAGVGEQYF	TGTGCCAGCAGCTTATCACTAGCGGGAGTTGGTGAGCAGTACTTC
-	TRBV4-1	-	TRBJ2-7	CASSQDELDSNDEQYF	TGCGCCAGCAGCCAAGATGAACTGGACAGCAACGACGAGCAGTACTTC
-	TRBV19	-	TRBJ1-5	CASSIVGQSNQPQHF	TGTGCCAGTAGTATCGTTGGGCAAAGCAATCAGCCCCAGCATTTT
-	TRBV18	-	TRBJ2-7	CASSSPGSYEQYF	TGTGCCAGCTCATCTCCGGGCTCCTACGAGCAGTACTTC
-	TRBV9	-	TRBJ1-1	CASSGGVMNTEAFF	TGTGCCAGCTCCGGGGGGGTCATGAACACTGAAGCTTTCTTT